This TCR beta chain originates from a study of T-cell reconstitution after alpha-beta-depleted transplantation in children. This clonotype was seen repeatedly, ten times or more. Its specificity is unknown. A library of TCRbeta sequences, prepared with unique molecular identifiers, was generated. TCRdb re-derived calls from the PCR reads in MiXCR, one entry per CDR3 protein. Of fewer than 350,000 distinct CDR3 sequences in the sample, over 9.5% were seen once. The study's findings and limits: Among T cells one year after transplant, newly produced cells accounted for most counts and diversity.

The clonotype originates from a boy under three years old with acute myeloid leukemia, due to receive a stem cell transplant. The sequencing here drew on PBMCs, taken before TCRalphabeta/CD19-depleted stem cell transplant.

CDR3 in amino acids: CASRETSSGRRGVSTDTQYF. In DNA, the CDR3 is TGTGCCAGCCGGGAGACTTCTAGCGGGAGGAGGGGGGTCAGCACAGATACGCAGTATTTT. This chain uses TRBV2 with TRBJ2-3; 11 positions agree with TRBD2. V dropped 8 bases and J dropped 0; count of bases not matched to a gene: 19. In germline, CDR1 is SNHLY, CDR2 FYNNEI. The CDR3 has 20 residues.